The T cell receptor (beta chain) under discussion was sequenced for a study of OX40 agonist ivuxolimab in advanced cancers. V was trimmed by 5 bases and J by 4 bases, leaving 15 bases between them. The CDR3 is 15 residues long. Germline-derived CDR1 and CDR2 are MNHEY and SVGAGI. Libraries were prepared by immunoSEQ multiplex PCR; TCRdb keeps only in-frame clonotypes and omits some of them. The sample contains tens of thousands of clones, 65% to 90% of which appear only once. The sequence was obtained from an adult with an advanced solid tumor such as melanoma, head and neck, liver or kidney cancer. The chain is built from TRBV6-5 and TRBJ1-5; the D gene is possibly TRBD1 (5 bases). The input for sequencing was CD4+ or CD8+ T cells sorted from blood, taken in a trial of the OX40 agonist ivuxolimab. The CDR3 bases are TGTGCCAGCAGTCTTGGAGCAGGGAGGAATCAGCCCCAGCATTTT. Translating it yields CASSLGAGRNQPQHF.